This T cell receptor beta chain was identified during a study of Tregs in tolerant kidney transplant recipients. Study-level results: This study did not directly address biological reproducibility. The small number of patients limits these findings pending further validation. Activated donor B cell expansion appeared to reveal the most relevant donor-specific TCRbeta repertoire.

Worth noting for this clone: The antigen remains unidentified.

CDR3 length: 14 amino acids. V shed 0 bases and J shed 0 bases, with 4 bases lying between them. Germline V lookup: CDR1 LGHNA, CDR2 YSLEER. Profiled with immunoSEQ multiplex PCR; TCRdb holds only in-frame clones, not every one. The sample holds around 52,000 clones, around 88% seen once. CD4+CD25+CD127- Tregs, CD4+CD25- non-Tregs, CD4 and CD8 cells were sorted. What was sequenced was CD4+ T cells from blood. This TCR was recovered from a human donor in good health. The chain uses TRBV4-3 and TRBJ2-3; D call uncertain. This CDR3 is CASSQELSTDTQYF. The CDR3 DNA is TGCGCCAGCAGCCAAGAGCTGAGCACAGATACGCAGTATTTT.